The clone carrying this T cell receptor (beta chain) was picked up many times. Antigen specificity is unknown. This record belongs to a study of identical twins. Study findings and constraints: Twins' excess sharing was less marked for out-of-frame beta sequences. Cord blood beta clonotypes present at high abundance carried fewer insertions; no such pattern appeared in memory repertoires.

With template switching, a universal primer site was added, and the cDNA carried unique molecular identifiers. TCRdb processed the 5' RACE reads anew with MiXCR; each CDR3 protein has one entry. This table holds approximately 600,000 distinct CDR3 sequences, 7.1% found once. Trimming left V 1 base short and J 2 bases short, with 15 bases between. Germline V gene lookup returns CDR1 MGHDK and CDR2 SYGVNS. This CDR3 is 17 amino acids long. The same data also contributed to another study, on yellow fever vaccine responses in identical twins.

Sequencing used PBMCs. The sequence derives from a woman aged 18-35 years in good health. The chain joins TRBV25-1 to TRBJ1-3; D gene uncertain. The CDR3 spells CASSESPKGKAGNTIYF. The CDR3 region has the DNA TGTGCCAGCAGTGAATCCCCGAAAGGAAAGGCTGGAAACACCATATATTTT.